This T cell receptor (beta chain) came from a study of blood T cell repertoires in COVID-19. Germline V gene data show CDR1 as SNHLY and CDR2 as FYNNEI. The CDR3 is made up of 14 amino acids. Trimming took 5 bases from V and 5 from J, leaving 15 bases between them. Only in-frame clones appear in the TCRdb table, and some are missing; sequencing was by immunoSEQ multiplex PCR. This sample has some 200,000 clones, with approximately 80% found just once. The sequencing input was peripheral blood. The sequence was obtained from a woman aged 40-49 years who had recovered from COVID-19. The chain carries TRBV2 and TRBJ1-2; D not resolved. CDR3 DNA: TGTGCCAGCAGTTCTACTGCCGTTCTATATGGCTACACCTTC. Its translation: CASSSTAVLYGYTF.